Presented here are 7 T cell receptor beta chains from one specimen sequenced in a study of blood T cell repertoires in COVID-19. The data were produced by immunoSEQ multiplex PCR, yet TCRdb's version contains in-frame clones alone and is incomplete. The sample has about 210,000 clones, about nine tenths seen once. The sequenced material came from peripheral blood. Every receptor here comes from a man in his forties with acute or convalescent COVID-19.

J is TRBJ1-3 and V is TRBV11-2, with D perhaps TRBD1 (6 bases). V was clipped by 2 bases and J by 4 bases, with 21 bases between them. Germline V gene data show CDR1 as SGHAT and CDR2 as FQNNGV. The CDR3 sequence is 18 residues long. The DNA for the CDR3 is TGTGCCAGCAGCTTATCGCGATGGGGGCAGGGTAAAGGAAACACCATATATTTT. It encodes CASSLSRWGQGKGNTIYF.

This chain links TRBV11-1 with TRBJ2-4, with TRBD1 as a possible D gene (6 bases). Germline CDR1 reads SGHAT; CDR2 reads FQDESV (reference sequence). V was trimmed by 5 bases and J by 7 bases, leaving 12 bases between them. This CDR3 is built from 13 residues. CDR3 coding DNA: TGTGCCAGCAGCCCTTACAGGGTGAACATTCAGTACTTC. It codes for CASSPYRVNIQYF.

The V and J genes are TRBV9 and TRBJ2-7; 7 bases map to TRBD2. CDR1 is SGDLS, CDR2 YYNGEE, per germline. This CDR3 spans 15 amino acids. V lost 0 bases, J lost 6 bases, and 9 bases stayed unmatched. The CDR3 sequence: CASSVAGAGRSEQYF. CDR3 bases: TGTGCCAGCAGCGTAGCCGGAGCGGGACGTTCCGAGCAGTACTTC. Combining the CDR3 with reference TRBV9 and TRBJ2-7 gives the whole variable domain DSGVTQTPKHLITATGQRVTLRCSPRSGDLSVYWYQQSLDQGLQFLIQYYNGEERAKGNILERFSAQQFPDLHSELNLSSLELGDSALYFCASSVAGAGRSEQYFGPGTRLTVT.

J is TRBJ1-3 and V is TRBV9; D remains ambiguous. This CDR3 comprises 17 residues. Deletions cut 0 bases from V and 3 bases from J, with 16 bases between. The germline gives CDR1 SGDLS, CDR2 YYNGEE. CDR3 sequence (DNA): TGTGCCAGCAGCGTAGGCCGAGTCTCCAGCGGTGGAAACACCATATATTTT. It specifies CASSVGRVSSGGNTIYF.

The V and J genes are TRBV7-2 and TRBJ1-2; 9 bases are a match to TRBD1. The V gene end was trimmed by 4 bases and the J gene end by 6 bases; junction bases not matched to a gene: 9. There are 15 residues in the CDR3. Germline V gene lookup returns CDR1 SGHTA and CDR2 FQGNSA. CDR3 sequence (DNA): TGTGCCAGCAGCTCCCGGACAGGGGCGGTTGATGGCTACACCTTC. This sequence encodes CASSSRTGAVDGYTF.

This chain joins TRBV6-5 and TRBJ2-3, with 8 bases aligning to TRBD2. The CDR3 loop spans 15 amino acids. Germline trimming cut 2 bases from V and 2 bases from J; bases unmatched to any gene: 3. Per the germline V gene, CDR1 is MNHEY and CDR2 is SVGAGI. CDR3 residues: CASSYKRGFTDTQYF. The CDR3 DNA is TGTGCCAGCAGTTACAAGCGGGGGTTCACAGATACGCAGTATTTT.

The chain uses TRBV5-4 and TRBJ2-7, with 7 bases identical to TRBD1. After removal of 4 bases from V and 5 bases from J, the junction contained 3 bases not matched to a gene. The CDR3 is 12 amino acids. Per the germline V gene, CDR1 is SGHNT and CDR2 is YYREEE (reference sequence). DNA for the CDR3: TGTGCCAGCAGCGGACAGGTCGACGAGCAGTACTTC. As protein: CASSGQVDEQYF.